This T cell receptor (beta chain) originates from a study of blood T cell repertoires in COVID-19 (dated by TCRdb to 2019 to 2021). Turning to the overall study: Samples covering the acute and convalescent phases of COVID-19 were provided by collaborators in the United States, Italy and Spain. The prospective study material was composed of cDNA or gDNA derived from T cells, B-cell-depleted T cells, or PBMCs. Subjects who had been exposed to COVID-19, were actively infected with it, or had recovered from it provided the deeply sampled blood TCRbeta repertoires that made up the dataset. The repertoires were released in a freely available public database meant as a resource for research on the immune response to SARS-CoV-2. Samples were obtained from the ongoing ImmuneRACE study (first 160 participants) and from 1,254 subjects provided by 6 global collaborators. A de-identified subject ID, COVID-19 status, age in years and sex were almost always included in the sample metadata. Where available, HLA class I and class II types were obtained from metadata supplied by the sample provider rather than from assay-based typing. The investigation overall reported the following: Clinical and demographic metadata were provided uncurated, with the amount varying by source and participant.

TCRbeta CDR3 regions were amplified from genomic DNA by means of the immunoSEQ Assay, a bias-controlled multiplex PCR. The paper's data handling went like this. Within the assay, amplification of reference gene primers was used to estimate how many nucleated cells each sample contained. To quantify the absolute abundance of each unique TCRbeta CDR3 rearrangement, sequence reads were collapsed and filtered. For each sample, productive Simpson clonality was calculated as the square root of Simpson's diversity index across productive rearrangements. TCRdb carries this immuneACCESS record with in-frame sequences only. Its versions omit some clonotypes, under half of them owing to an unresolved V gene in the studies checked, with the rest unexplained. That table furnishes V, J and clone size, whereas the DNA furnished D and trimming. The sample yields a few hundred thousand clones; around 89% were counted once. The top ten clones comprise roughly 4% of the sample.

Concerning this clone: The clone's antigen remains unknown. Base qualities are not recorded, but no much larger clone differs from it by a single base.

CDR1 and CDR2, looked up from the germline V gene (reference sequence), are LNHDA and SQIVND. V drops 5 bases and J drops 3 bases, leaving 14 bases in between. The cysteine opens and the phenylalanine closes a CDR3 of 15 amino acids. Kept here is only the CDR3 DNA, which spans 45 bases and is read in frame from base 1. A second Seattle source provided samples from volunteer blood donors who had recovered from COVID-19. Whole blood was collected in K2EDTA tubes by collaborating institutions according to the institutions' own protocols. For TCRbeta analysis, collaborators shipped samples in one of three forms: frozen whole blood, isolated PBMCs, or DNA extracted from either of those sample types.

The TCR was taken from a man in his sixties who had recovered from COVID-19. Sequenced input: peripheral blood. The sequence joins TRBV19 to TRBJ1-5; no confident D gene assignment can be made. The nucleotides read TGTGCCAGTAGTCGTACAGCTCTAACCAATCAGCCCCAGCATTTT. It translates as CASSRTALTNQPQHF.